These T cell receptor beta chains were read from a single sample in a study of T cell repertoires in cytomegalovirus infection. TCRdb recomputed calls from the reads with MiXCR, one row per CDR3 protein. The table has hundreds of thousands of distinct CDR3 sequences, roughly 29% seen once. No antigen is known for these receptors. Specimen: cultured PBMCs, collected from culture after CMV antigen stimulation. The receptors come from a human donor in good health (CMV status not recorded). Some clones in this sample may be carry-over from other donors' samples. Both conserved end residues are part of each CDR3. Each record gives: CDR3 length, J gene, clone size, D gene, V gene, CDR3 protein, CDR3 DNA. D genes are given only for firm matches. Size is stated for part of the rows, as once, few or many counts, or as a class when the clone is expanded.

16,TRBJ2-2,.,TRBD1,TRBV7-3,CASSGWTGRNTGELFF,TGTGCCAGCAGCGGCTGGACAGGGAGAAACACCGGGGAGCTGTTTTTT
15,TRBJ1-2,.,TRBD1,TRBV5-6,CASSSRDRGLYGYTF,TGTGCCAGCAGCTCCCGGGACAGGGGCCTATATGGCTACACCTTC
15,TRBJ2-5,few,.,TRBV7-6,CASSLVIGPLETQYF,TGTGCCAGCAGCTTAGTGATCGGTCCACTGGAGACCCAGTACTTC
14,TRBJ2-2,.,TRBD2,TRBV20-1,CSASRGVGTGELFF,TGCAGTGCTAGCCGGGGGGTTGGAACCGGGGAGCTGTTTTTT
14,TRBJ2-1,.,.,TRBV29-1,CSVVGTVRMNEQFF,TGCAGCGTTGTTGGGACTGTCCGAATGAATGAGCAGTTCTTC
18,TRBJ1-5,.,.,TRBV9,CASSVVSSQEAGNQPQHF,TGTGCCAGCAGCGTAGTAAGCTCCCAGGAAGCCGGCAATCAGCCCCAGCATTTT
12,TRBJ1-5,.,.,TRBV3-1,CASSQSDQPQHF,TGTGCCAGCAGCCAGAGTGATCAGCCCCAGCATTTT
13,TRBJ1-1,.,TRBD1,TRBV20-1,CSAGQDPLTEAFF,TGCAGTGCTGGACAGGACCCCCTCACTGAAGCTTTCTTT
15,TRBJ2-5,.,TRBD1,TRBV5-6,CASSLDGRGWETQYF,TGTGCCAGCAGCTTGGACGGCAGGGGGTGGGAGACCCAGTACTTC
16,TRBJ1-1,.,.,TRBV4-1,CASSQDRDSLNTEAFF,TGCGCCAGCAGCCAAGATAGAGACAGCCTGAACACTGAAGCTTTCTTT
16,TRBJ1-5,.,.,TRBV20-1,CSARDRYDRVNQPQHF,TGCAGTGCTAGAGATCGCTACGACAGAGTCAATCAGCCCCAGCATTTT
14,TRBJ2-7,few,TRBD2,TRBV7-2,CASTLAGGDYEQYF,TGTGCCAGCACCCTAGCGGGAGGGGACTACGAGCAGTACTTC
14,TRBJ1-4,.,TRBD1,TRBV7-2,CASSPDRGYEKLFF,TGTGCCAGCAGCCCCGACAGGGGCTACGAAAAACTGTTTTTT
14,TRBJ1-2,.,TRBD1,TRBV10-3,CAISAWTGDYGYTF,TGTGCCATCAGTGCCTGGACAGGGGATTATGGCTACACCTTC
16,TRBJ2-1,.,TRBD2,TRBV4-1,CASSQQIAGGGNEQFF,TGCGCCAGCAGCCAACAAATAGCGGGAGGGGGTAATGAGCAGTTCTTC
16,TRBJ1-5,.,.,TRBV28,CASSALKQGHNQPQHF,TGTGCCAGCAGTGCACTCAAACAGGGCCACAATCAGCCCCAGCATTTT
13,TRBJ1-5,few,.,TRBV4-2,CASSQEQGQPQHF,TGTGCCAGCAGCCAAGAACAGGGACAGCCCCAGCATTTT
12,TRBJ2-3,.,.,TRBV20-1,CSAQERSDTQYF,TGCAGTGCTCAAGAAAGGTCAGATACGCAGTATTTT
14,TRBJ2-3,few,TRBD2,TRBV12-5,CASGSRLAGDTQYF,TGTGCTAGTGGTTCCCGACTAGCGGGAGATACGCAGTATTTT
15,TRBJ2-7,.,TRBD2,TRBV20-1,CSARPSQREHYEQYF,TGCAGTGCTAGACCCTCCCAGCGGGAACATTACGAGCAGTACTTC
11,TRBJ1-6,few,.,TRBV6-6,CASSAALALHF,TGTGCCAGCAGTGCGGCTTTAGCCCTCCACTTT
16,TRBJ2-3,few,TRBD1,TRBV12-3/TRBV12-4,CASRTDRGLYTDTQYF,TGTGCCAGCAGGACAGACAGGGGTCTATACACAGATACGCAGTATTTT
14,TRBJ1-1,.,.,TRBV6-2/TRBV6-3,CASSSGIVVAEAFF,TGTGCCAGCAGTTCAGGTATTGTAGTTGCTGAAGCTTTCTTT
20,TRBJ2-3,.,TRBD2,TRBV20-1,CSARGPRLAISHGGTDTQYF,TGCAGTGCTAGAGGCCCCAGACTAGCTATCTCCCATGGGGGCACAGATACGCAGTATTTT
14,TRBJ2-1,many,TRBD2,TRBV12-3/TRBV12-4,CASSFRRERTEQFF,TGTGCCAGCAGTTTTAGGCGGGAGAGGACTGAGCAGTTCTTC
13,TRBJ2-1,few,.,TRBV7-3,CASSESGRDEQFF,TGTGCCAGCTCGGAATCCGGTAGAGATGAGCAGTTCTTC
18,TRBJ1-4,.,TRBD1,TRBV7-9,CASSSPPGQGSFNEKLFF,TGTGCCAGCAGCTCCCCACCGGGACAGGGGAGCTTTAATGAAAAACTGTTTTTT